This TCR beta chain was captured in a study of blood T cell repertoires in COVID-19 (dated by TCRdb to 2018 to 2021). About the study as a whole: Samples from collaborators originated in the United States, Italy and Spain and spanned both the acute and convalescent phases of COVID-19. The prospective study material was composed of cDNA or gDNA derived from T cells, B-cell-depleted T cells, or PBMCs. Deeply sampled blood TCRbeta repertoires from subjects exposed to, actively infected with, or recovered from COVID-19 were included in the dataset. A freely available public database, intended as a resource for researchers studying the immune response to SARS-CoV-2, is where the repertoires were released. Samples came from the ongoing ImmuneRACE study (first 160 participants) plus 1,254 subjects from 6 global collaborators. A de-identified subject ID, COVID-19 status, age in years and sex were almost always included in the sample metadata. Where available, HLA class I and class II types were taken from metadata supplied by the sample provider and were not determined by assay-based typing.

Collaborating institutions collected whole blood in K2EDTA tubes following their own protocols. For TCRbeta analysis, collaborators shipped samples in one of three forms: frozen whole blood, isolated PBMCs, or DNA extracted from either of those sample types. Points the paper makes about the study in general: The amount of clinical and demographic metadata varied by source and participant and was provided uncurated.

The CDR3 contains 17 residues, cysteine and phenylalanine counted. CDR3 DNA only is kept here, 51 bases in frame from base 1. After removal of 0 bases from V and 3 bases from J, the junction retains 6 bases not matched to a gene. For CDR1 and CDR2, the germline V gene lists SGHRS and YFSETQ. The immunoSEQ Assay, a bias-controlled multiplex PCR, was used to amplify TCRbeta CDR3 regions from genomic DNA. Processing in the source paper ran as follows. The number of nucleated cells in each sample was estimated by amplification of reference gene primers within the assay. Sequence reads were collapsed and filtered to measure the absolute abundance of every unique TCRbeta CDR3 rearrangement. For each sample, productive Simpson clonality was calculated as the square root of Simpson's diversity index over productive rearrangements. This immuneACCESS table, as held by TCRdb, lists in-frame sequences with V and J called but not all clones. Of the missing ones, under half trace to an unresolved V gene in checked studies; the others have no known cause. The DNA gave D and trimming, while V, J and clone size come from that table. The sample table lists 200,000 to 250,000 clones, about four fifths of them with a count of one. The top ten clones comprise around 3.4% of the sample.

In the case of this clone: Its antigen is not yet known. There are no base qualities to consult, and no much larger clone falls within one base.

The sequenced sample consisted of peripheral blood. The TCR sequence derives from a woman aged 18-29 years with acute or convalescent COVID-19. The chain couples TRBV5-1 to TRBJ1-1, with 12 middle bases fitting TRBD1. Here is the DNA: TGCGCCAGCAGCTTGGCCGGGACAGGGGGCTTGGACACTGAAGCTTTCTTT. Its protein is CASSLAGTGGLDTEAFF.